These 21 T cell receptor beta chains were all obtained from the same sample, sequenced in a study of Graves' ophthalmopathy and Graves' hyperthyroidism. TCR beta CDR3 amplification used RNA transcripts. In the first round, RT-PCR was carried out with HTBI primers, and a multiplex PCR formed the second round. TCRdb independently ran MiXCR on the multiplex PCR reads; one entry per CDR3 protein. The data show over 500,000 distinct CDR3 sequences, with about 20% seen just once and around 7% held by the top ten. Sequencing was done on a sample of peripheral blood. All receptors derive from a woman aged 18-29 years with stable Graves' hyperthyroidism. Some clones in this sample may be carry-over from other donors' samples.

This clonotype occurred many times. The chain combines TRBV20-1 with TRBJ1-2; a possible D gene is TRBD1 (5 bases). Germline CDR1 is DFQATT and CDR2 is SNEGSKA (reference sequence). The CDR3 loop spans 13 amino acids. Trimming removed 3 bases from V and 2 bases from J, with 10 bases in between. The CDR3 DNA sequence: TGCAGTGCTAGGGGGCAGGAAAACTATGGCTACACCTTC. Its translation: CSARGQENYGYTF.

This clonotype appeared a few times. This sequence joins TRBV19 and TRBJ2-7; 11 nucleotides line up with TRBD2. Germline-derived CDR1 and CDR2 are LNHDA and SQIVND (reference sequence). V was clipped by 4 bases and J by 2 bases; unmatched bases: 4. This CDR3 comprises 15 residues. CDR3: CASSTPGLAAYEQYF. The DNA for the CDR3 is TGTGCCAGTAGTACACCGGGACTAGCGGCCTACGAGCAGTACTTC.

The chain joins TRBV27 to TRBJ1-2, with D uncertain. Germline CDR1 MNHEY, CDR2 SMNVEV (reference sequence). CDR3 length: 15 residues. The V and J ends lost 5 bases and 1 base respectively, with 14 bases between them. The CDR3 reads CASSPAAQRNYGYTF. DNA for the CDR3: TGTGCCAGCAGTCCTGCGGCACAGCGTAACTATGGCTACACCTTC.

This clonotype was observed at least ten times. The chain is built from TRBV28 and TRBJ2-7, with 8 bases fitting TRBD2. Unmatched junction bases numbered 16, after V lost 7 bases and J lost 2 bases. CDR1 and CDR2 from the germline V gene are MDHEN and SYDVKM. The CDR3 runs 17 residues. The CDR3: CASTGRGIAGTTYEQYF. The CDR3 DNA sequence: TGTGCCAGCACCGGACGGGGGATAGCGGGGACTACCTACGAGCAGTACTTC. Combining the CDR3 with reference TRBV28 and TRBJ2-7 gives the whole variable domain DVKVTQSSRYLVKRTGEKVFLECVQDMDHENMFWYRQDPGLGLRLIYFSYDVKMKEKGDIPEGYSVSREKKERFSLILESASTNQTSMYLCASTGRGIAGTTYEQYFGPGTRLTVT.

In this sample, this clonotype turned up a few times. The gene calls are TRBV7-9 and TRBJ2-5, with no clear D. Looked up from germline, CDR1 is SEHNR and CDR2 is FQNEAQ (reference sequence). The CDR3 contains 14 residues. The ends were cut back, 0 bases at V and 4 bases at J, with 9 bases in the middle. The CDR3 is CASSLAGIIETQYF. The CDR3 DNA reads as TGTGCCAGCAGCTTAGCAGGGATTATAGAGACCCAGTACTTC.

Many counts were recorded for this clonotype. The chain couples TRBV6-2 or TRBV6-3 to TRBJ1-1; TRBD1 might be the D (6 bases). Germline lookup yields CDR1 MNHEY and CDR2 SVGEGT. V gave up 7 bases and J gave up 0 bases, with 15 bases separating them. The CDR3 loop spans 15 amino acids. CDR3 loop: CASTPTGTLNTEAFF. In DNA, the CDR3 is TGTGCCAGCACTCCAACAGGGACCTTGAACACTGAAGCTTTCTTT.

Many counts were recorded for this clonotype. V and J are TRBV6-1 and TRBJ2-7; D unclear. CDR3 size: 13 residues. Germline-derived CDR1 and CDR2 are MNHNS and SASEGT. V lost 2 bases to trimming and J lost 6 bases, with 11 bases between them. CDR3 DNA sequence: TGTGCCAGCAGTGAAAGAGACCCAGGCGAGCAGTACTTC. It yields the protein CASSERDPGEQYF.

There are many counts of this clonotype. This chain connects TRBV19 to TRBJ1-1, with 8 bases lining up with TRBD1. This CDR3 is built from 14 residues. Germline V gene sequence: CDR1 LNHDA, CDR2 SQIVND (reference sequence). The trim removed 4 bases at V and 7 bases at J, leaving 8 bases unmatched. CDR3 DNA: TGTGCCAGTAGTACATCGACAGGGGACAGTGAAGCTTTCTTT. Translating gives CASSTSTGDSEAFF.

The V and J genes are TRBV9 and TRBJ1-6, with TRBD1 matching 9 bases. This CDR3 has 17 amino acids. V dropped 2 bases and J dropped 9; count of bases not matched to a gene: 12. Germline assignment: CDR1 SGDLS and CDR2 YYNGEE. This CDR3 reads CASSVSPGTGFSSPLHF. For the CDR3, the DNA is TGTGCCAGCAGCGTCAGCCCCGGGACAGGGTTTAGTTCACCCCTCCACTTT.

The sample holds many counts of this clonotype. V is TRBV7-9 and J is TRBJ2-5; 9 bases map to TRBD1. V lost 0 bases and J lost 3; bases outside the gene matches: 8. The CDR3 is 17 residues long. Germline CDR1 reads SEHNR; CDR2 reads FQNEAQ (reference sequence). The CDR3 region is CASSLALLDRGEETQYF. Written as DNA, the CDR3 is TGTGCCAGCAGCTTAGCGCTCCTGGACAGGGGAGAAGAGACCCAGTACTTC.

This clonotype was detected only a few times. The chain joins TRBV15 to TRBJ2-7, with 7 nucleotides matching TRBD2. The CDR3 extends over 11 amino acids. V lost 8 bases, J lost 9 bases, and 7 bases stayed unmatched. Germline assignment: CDR1 LNHNV and CDR2 YYDKDF (reference sequence). The DNA for the CDR3 is TGTGCCACCGGACTAGGAAGGGGGCAGTACTTC. Protein: CATGLGRGQYF.

The sample holds a few counts of this clonotype. V and J are TRBV28 and TRBJ1-2, with 10 bases aligning to TRBD1. Trimming at V came to 4 bases and at J to 7 bases, leaving 15 bases not matched to a gene. Germline-derived CDR1 and CDR2 are MDHEN and SYDVKM. The CDR3 runs to 17 residues. The CDR3 here is CASSSYLGQGELGGYTF. The CDR3 DNA follows: TGTGCCAGCAGTTCTTATCTTGGACAGGGGGAACTGGGTGGCTACACCTTC.

In its sample, this clonotype was seen a few times. The V call is TRBV7-9, the J call TRBJ2-5; 8 bases match TRBD2. V was clipped by 6 bases and J by 0 bases; unmatched bases: 6. The length of the CDR3 is 15 residues. Germline-derived CDR1 and CDR2 are SEHNR and FQNEAQ (reference sequence). The CDR3 reads CASSLTSGHQETQYF. CDR3 bases: TGTGCCAGCAGTTTAACTAGCGGACACCAAGAGACCCAGTACTTC. Supplemented by reference TRBV7-9 and TRBJ2-5, the full variable domain reads DTGVSQNPRHKITKRGQNVTFRCDPISEHNRLYWYRQTLGQGPEFLTYFQNEAQLEKSRLLSDRFSAERPKGSFSTLEIQRTEQGDSAMYLCASSLTSGHQETQYFGPGTRLLVL.

This clonotype was counted many times. The chain recombines TRBV15 with TRBJ1-2; D ambiguous. CDR1 and CDR2 (germline): LNHNV, YYDKDF (reference sequence). The V end lost 0 bases, the J end lost 4 bases, and 6 bases lay between the germline ends. This CDR3 spans 13 amino acids. The CDR3 reads CATSRDLSYGYTF. As DNA, the CDR3 is TGTGCCACCAGCAGAGATCTTTCCTATGGCTACACCTTC. Filled out from reference TRBV15 and TRBJ1-2, the complete variable domain reads DAMVIQNPRYQVTQFGKPVTLSCSQTLNHNVMYWYQQKSSQAPKLLFHYYDKDFNNEADTPDNFQSRRPNTSFCFLDIRSPGLGDTAMYLCATSRDLSYGYTFGSGTRLTVV.

This clonotype was observed many times. This chain links TRBV12-3 or TRBV12-4 with TRBJ1-1; D is uncertain. The CDR3 runs to 13 residues. Trimming stripped 5 bases from V and 1 base from J, with 8 bases between. The CDR3 spells CASSHTGNTEAFF. Written as DNA, the CDR3 is TGTGCCAGCAGTCATACGGGGAACACTGAAGCTTTCTTT.

This clonotype was detected a few times. The V call is TRBV2, the J call TRBJ2-7; unclear D gene. Trimming cost V 3 bases and J 1 base, with 13 bases left between them. The CDR3 runs 15 residues. Germline-derived CDR1 and CDR2 are SNHLY and FYNNEI. CDR3 residues: CASSDTGKLSYEQYF. The CDR3 DNA is TGTGCCAGCAGTGATACCGGAAAACTATCCTACGAGCAGTACTTC. The variable domain in full, with the rest retrieved from reference TRBV2 and TRBJ2-7, is EPEVTQTPSHQVTQMGQEVILRCVPISNHLYFYWYRQILGQKVEFLVSFYNNEISEKSEIFDDQFSVERPDGSNFTLKIRSTKLEDSAMYFCASSDTGKLSYEQYFGPGTRLTVT.

The V gene is TRBV10-3, the J gene TRBJ2-7; a weak D match, TRBD2 (7 bases). Germline CDR1 reads ENHRY; CDR2 reads SYGVKD. V was cut by 4 bases and J by 3 bases, with 19 bases left in between. The CDR3 runs 16 residues. The CDR3 sequence is CAISGGGGSGGYEQYF. CDR3 in DNA: TGTGCCATCAGTGGGGGAGGGGGGTCCGGGGGCTACGAGCAGTACTTC.

This clonotype was found many times. CDR3 DNA: TGTGCCAGCAGTTATCTCCGAAGGAGTTCTGGCAGGGGTGAGGACGAGCAGTACTTC. As protein: CASSYLRRSSGRGEDEQYF. The chain employs TRBV6-2 or TRBV6-3 and TRBJ2-7; D is perhaps TRBD1 (6 bases). The V gene lost 3 bases and the J gene lost 5 bases, with 29 bases spanning the gap. Germline CDR1 MNHEY, CDR2 SVGEGT. The CDR3 extends over 19 amino acids.

The V and J genes are TRBV6-1 and TRBJ2-2, with D possibly being TRBD1 or TRBD2 (6 bases each). V was shortened by 2 bases and J by 4 bases, with 14 bases between the two germline ends. The CDR3 loop spans 16 amino acids. Per the germline V gene, CDR1 is MNHNS and CDR2 is SASEGT. CDR3 bases: TGTGCCAGCAGTGAATGGGTGGAGGGGGGCACCGGGGAGCTGTTTTTT. Encoded protein: CASSEWVEGGTGELFF.

The V and J genes are TRBV18 and TRBJ2-5; maybe TRBD1 (6 bases). V was shortened by 0 bases and J by 4 bases, with 12 bases between the two germline ends. The CDR3 runs 15 residues. CDR1 and CDR2 from the germline V gene are KGHSH and LQKENI. The CDR3 is CASSPPGAERETQYF. DNA for the CDR3: TGTGCCAGCTCACCACCGGGGGCAGAAAGAGAGACCCAGTACTTC.

This clonotype occurred many times. The chain uses TRBV24-1 and TRBJ1-5; TRBD1 agrees at 8 bases. Trimming took 4 bases from V and 5 from J; bases not matched to a gene: 9. CDR1 KGHDR and CDR2 SFDVKD come from the germline V gene. The CDR3 has 16 amino acids. The CDR3 DNA sequence: TGTGCCACCAGTGAACGGACAGGGAGGAAAGATCAGCCCCAGCATTTT. Translation: CATSERTGRKDQPQHF.